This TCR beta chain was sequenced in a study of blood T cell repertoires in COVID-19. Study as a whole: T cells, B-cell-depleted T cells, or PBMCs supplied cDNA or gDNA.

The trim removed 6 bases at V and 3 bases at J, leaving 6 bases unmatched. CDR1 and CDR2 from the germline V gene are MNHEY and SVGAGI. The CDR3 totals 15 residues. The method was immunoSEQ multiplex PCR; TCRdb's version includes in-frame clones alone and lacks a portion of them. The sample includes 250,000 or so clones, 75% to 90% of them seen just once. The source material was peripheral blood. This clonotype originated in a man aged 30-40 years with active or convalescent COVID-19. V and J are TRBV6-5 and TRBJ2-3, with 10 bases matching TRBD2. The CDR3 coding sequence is TGTGCCAGCAGGTTAGCGGGGGGAAGGACAGATACGCAGTATTTT. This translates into CASRLAGGRTDTQYF.